The 6 T cell receptor beta chains presented below share a single source sample, sequenced in a study of blood T cell repertoires in COVID-19. Profiled with immunoSEQ multiplex PCR; TCRdb holds only in-frame clones, not every one. The sample has approximately 290,000 clones, around 90% seen once. The specimen sequenced was PBMCs or T cells enriched from blood (not recorded which). The receptors here all came from a young woman who had recovered from COVID-19.

This clone was seen a few times. The rearrangement links TRBV19 to TRBJ1-2; TRBD1 agrees at 11 bases. Germline CDR1 is LNHDA and CDR2 is SQIVND (reference sequence). The CDR3 runs to 15 residues. V gave up 1 base and J gave up 8 bases; unmatched junction bases: 6. The CDR3 nucleotides are TGTGCCAGTAGTATAGTGGACAGGGGGCGAGAAGGCTACACCTTC. It is translated as CASSIVDRGREGYTF.

The chain uses TRBV11-2 and TRBJ2-7, with D unclear. V was clipped by 0 bases and J by 0 bases, with 9 bases between them. There are 15 residues in the CDR3. Germline CDR1 is SGHAT and CDR2 is FQNNGV. CDR3 sequence reads: CASSLDYRSSYEQYF. The CDR3 coding sequence is TGTGCCAGCAGCTTAGATTACCGGAGCTCCTACGAGCAGTACTTC.

The chain has TRBV7-3 and TRBJ1-1, with 8 positions matching TRBD1. CDR3 length equals 14 residues. With 4 bases clipped from V and 4 bases from J, the junction kept 5 bases outside the gene matches. The germline V gene has CDR1 SGHTA and CDR2 FQGTGA. The CDR3: CASSSGGLGTEAFF. CDR3 nucleotide sequence: TGTGCCAGCAGCTCAGGGGGCCTTGGCACTGAAGCTTTCTTT.

This chain uses TRBV30 with TRBJ2-5; 8 bases are a match to TRBD2. Germline loops: CDR1 GTSNPN, CDR2 SVGIG (reference sequence). This CDR3 spans 15 amino acids. Losses at the gene ends were 2 bases for V and 5 bases for J; bases not matched to a gene: 10. CDR3 loop: CAWSRTAGVAETQYF. DNA for the CDR3: TGTGCCTGGAGTCGAACAGCGGGAGTGGCCGAGACCCAGTACTTC.

This clone was observed many times. The chain is built from TRBV5-1 and TRBJ2-1; D may be TRBD1 (6 bases). The CDR3 covers 13 residues. The germline CDR1 and CDR2 sequences are SGHRS and YFSETQ. V gave up 3 bases and J gave up 10 bases, with 14 bases separating them. This CDR3 is CASSSQGSSEQFF. Here the CDR3 DNA reads TGCGCCAGCAGCTCGCAGGGGTCTTCGGAGCAGTTCTTC.

This chain joins TRBV11-2 and TRBJ2-5; D possibly corresponds to TRBD2 (5 bases). With 5 bases removed from V and 7 bases from J, the gap between germline ends came to 8 bases. The CDR3 is 11 amino acids. Germline CDR1 SGHAT, CDR2 FQNNGV. The DNA of the CDR3 is TGTGCCAGCAGCCTGGGAGTGACCCAGTACTTC. Translating gives CASSLGVTQYF. Using reference TRBV11-2 and TRBJ2-5 for the parts outside the CDR3, the full variable domain is EAGVAQSPRYKIIEKRQSVAFWCNPISGHATLYWYQQILGQGPKLLIQFQNNGVVDDSQLPKDRFSAERLKGVDSTLKIQPAKLEDSAVYLCASSLGVTQYFGPGTRLLVL.